These 12 T cell receptor beta chains came from one sample sequenced in a study of PD-1 blockade in classical Hodgkin lymphoma. There was relapse after autologous stem cell transplantation in every patient, and there was variation in brentuximab vedotin exposure. TCRdb's copy holds only in-frame clones and misses some; the assay was immunoSEQ multiplex PCR. The sample has roughly 140,000 clones; less than 80% are singletons. The sequencing here drew on peripheral blood mononuclear cells (PBMCs), taken before the second cycle of nivolumab. Receptors were obtained from a human donor with classical Hodgkin lymphoma.

The chain joins TRBV6-6 to TRBJ2-6; 7 nucleotides line up with TRBD2. Germline CDR1 reads MNHNY; CDR2 reads SVGAGI (reference sequence). V shed 6 bases and J 0 bases; nucleotides not matched to a gene: 2. This CDR3 spans 15 amino acids. CDR3 nucleotide sequence: TGTGCCAGCAGCGAGCGGGGCTCTGGGGCCAACGTCCTGACTTTC. Protein: CASSERGSGANVLTF.

The V call is TRBV6-5, the J call TRBJ1-4; D perhaps matches TRBD1 (5 bases). The V and J ends lost 4 bases and 5 bases respectively, with 11 bases between them. The CDR3 spans 14 residues. Germline V gene sequence: CDR1 MNHEY, CDR2 SVGAGI. The DNA for the CDR3 is TGTGCCAGCAGTTTTCAGGGCGGGAATGAAAAACTGTTTTTT. It specifies CASSFQGGNEKLFF.

This chain uses TRBV9 with TRBJ1-1; 10 positions match TRBD1. V was clipped by 4 bases and J by 4 bases; unmatched bases: 7. Per germline, CDR1 SGDLS and CDR2 YYNGEE. This CDR3 region has 15 residues. The CDR3 protein is CASSPPGQGTTEAFF. The CDR3, as DNA: TGTGCCAGCAGCCCGCCGGGACAGGGGACCACTGAAGCTTTCTTT.

The rearrangement links TRBV28 to TRBJ2-3; 8 bases agree with TRBD1. Trimming took 3 bases from V and 4 from J; bases not matched to a gene: 3. This CDR3 has 14 amino acids. Germline V lookup: CDR1 MDHEN, CDR2 SYDVKM. The CDR3 coding sequence is TGTGCCAGCAGTTTTTTGGACAGGGCAGATACGCAGTATTTT. Amino acids: CASSFLDRADTQYF.

The chain is built from TRBV25-1 and TRBJ2-7; TRBD1 is a possible D gene (6 bases). The CDR3 has 15 residues. V gave up 3 bases and J gave up 0 bases, with 12 bases separating them. Germline V lookup: CDR1 MGHDK, CDR2 SYGVNS. The CDR3 protein is CASSDTGNSSYEQYF. CDR3 coding DNA: TGTGCCAGCAGTGATACAGGGAATAGCTCCTACGAGCAGTACTTC.

V usage is TRBV7-9 and J usage is TRBJ2-1, with D possibly being TRBD2 (5 bases). Deletions cut 5 bases from V and 8 bases from J, with 13 bases between. The CDR3 totals 13 residues. CDR1 is SEHNR, CDR2 FQNEAQ, per germline (reference sequence). The CDR3 spells CASSPSFGDEQFF. Here the CDR3 DNA reads TGTGCCAGCAGCCCTAGCTTTGGGGATGAGCAGTTCTTC.

J is TRBJ2-7 and V is TRBV5-6; D not resolved. The germline V and J ends were trimmed by 0 bases and 5 bases, with 12 bases remaining between them. CDR1 is SGHDT and CDR2 is YYEEEE in the germline V gene. This CDR3 has 14 amino acids. CDR3 DNA: TGTGCCAGCAGCTTGGCTCTGCAGGCTCACGAGCAGTACTTC. This codes for CASSLALQAHEQYF.

This chain uses TRBV9 with TRBJ1-5, with D unresolved. Germline V gene lookup returns CDR1 SGDLS and CDR2 YYNGEE. This CDR3 region has 15 residues. Trimming removed 0 bases at V and 5 bases at J, with 12 bases between. CDR3 DNA sequence: TGTGCCAGCAGCGTAGGGGTTCGAGTGGATCAGCCCCAGCATTTT. Its protein product is CASSVGVRVDQPQHF.

This clone came up a few times. The chain combines TRBV5-1 with TRBJ2-7; 8 nucleotides align to TRBD1. The CDR3 has 14 residues. The ends lost 4 bases at V and 3 bases at J; junction bases unmatched: 6. From germline, CDR1 is SGHRS and CDR2 YFSETQ. CDR3 DNA: TGCGCCAGCAGCCCTTTGGGACAGGTCTACGAGCAGTACTTC. It encodes CASSPLGQVYEQYF.

The V call is TRBV7-9, the J call TRBJ2-5; a possible D gene is TRBD1 (5 bases). Germline CDR1 and CDR2: SEHNR and FQNEAQ (reference sequence). This CDR3 region has 13 residues. V was pared by 3 bases and J by 5 bases, with 10 bases between. The CDR3 DNA is TGTGCCAGCAGCTTTCAGGGCTTGGAGACCCAGTACTTC. Its translation: CASSFQGLETQYF.

The J gene is TRBJ2-1, the V gene TRBV27, with 12 bases fitting TRBD2. The CDR3 totals 15 residues. V lost 6 bases to trimming and J lost 6 bases; unmatched junction nucleotides: 6. Germline CDR1 and CDR2: MNHEY and SMNVEV (reference sequence). In DNA form, the CDR3 reads TGTGCCAGCAGCCAAACTAGCGGGAGGCTCAATGAGCAGTTCTTC. It encodes CASSQTSGRLNEQFF.

CDR3: CASSQVPSERSPLHF. The CDR3 DNA reads TGTGCCAGCAGCCAAGTCCCGTCTGAGAGGTCACCCCTCCACTTT. The rearrangement joins TRBV14 to TRBJ1-6; D remains ambiguous. CDR1 and CDR2 (germline): SGHDN, FVKESK. The CDR3 totals 15 residues. Trimming left V 1 base short and J 10 bases short, with 14 bases between.